These 24 T cell receptor beta chains share one sample of origin, sequenced in a study of T cell repertoires in cytomegalovirus infection (dated by TCRdb to between 2018 and 2021). The antigens of these receptors remain unknown. The sample's treatment or condition label, decoded: in vitro stimulation with specific CMV peptide epitopes to enrich CMV-specific T cells. This sample was sequenced with an Illumina HiSeq 1500. The raw public reads went through TCRdb reprocessing: fastp at Q25, MiXCR clone calling, in-frame beta chains kept. One record per CDR3 amino acid sequence lists the most common genes and DNA. Across this sample there are around 95,000 distinct CDR3 sequences, with 25% to 30% seen only once. Approximately 71% of the sample belongs to the ten largest clones. The specimen comprised CD8+ T cells from cultured PBMCs, sampled from culture after CMV antigen stimulation. The source of these receptors is a human donor in good health (CMV status not recorded). Some clones in this sample may be carry-over from other donors' samples.

The J gene is TRBJ1-5, the V gene TRBV6-6; possibly TRBD1 for D (6 bases). From germline, CDR1 is MNHNY and CDR2 SVGAGI (reference sequence). V was pared by 10 bases and J by 0 bases, with 13 bases between. CDR3 size: 14 residues. The CDR3 is CATQDSFSNQPQHF. The CDR3 DNA follows: TGTGCCACCCAGGACAGCTTTAGCAATCAGCCCCAGCATTTT.

The J gene is TRBJ2-7, the V gene TRBV7-4; D gene unclear. Trimming shortened V by 4 bases and J by 2 bases, and 9 bases separated the two germline ends. The CDR3 runs to 13 residues. From germline, CDR1 is SGHVT and CDR2 SQSDAQ. For the CDR3, the DNA is TGTGCCAGCAGCTCGTTAGCCACCTACGAGCAGTACTTC. It translates to CASSSLATYEQYF.

This clonotype was counted between two and nine times. The chain links TRBV7-9 to TRBJ1-4; the D gene is possibly TRBD1 (5 bases). The germline V gene has CDR1 SEHNR and CDR2 FQNEAQ (reference sequence). V lost 5 bases and J 4 bases, leaving 20 bases between the germline ends. This CDR3 is built from 17 residues. CDR3 DNA sequence: TGTGCCAGCAGCACAGGAGAGGCCCCGAGTCTTAATGAAAAACTGTTTTTT. This encodes CASSTGEAPSLNEKLFF.

This clonotype was seen repeatedly, ten times or more. The V and J genes are TRBV7-9 and TRBJ1-2; D is uncertain. Germline values: CDR1 SEHNR, CDR2 FQNEAQ (reference sequence). Between the trimmed V and J ends, which lost 0 bases and 6 bases, there was a span of 17 bases. CDR3 size: 16 residues. The chain's CDR3 is CASSLALRSVGDGYTF. DNA for the CDR3: TGTGCCAGCAGCTTAGCTCTCAGGTCGGTTGGCGATGGCTACACCTTC.

The table lists this clonotype with a few counts. This sequence joins TRBV28 and TRBJ1-5; possibly TRBD1 for D (6 bases). The V gene lost 3 bases and the J gene lost 6 bases, with 15 bases spanning the gap. Germline lookup yields CDR1 MDHEN and CDR2 SYDVKM. CDR3 length: 15 residues. The CDR3 sequence: CASSFVRGAVQPQHF. The DNA of the CDR3 is TGTGCCAGCAGTTTCGTTCGGGGGGCTGTTCAGCCCCAGCATTTT.

The CDR3 loop is CAISEPQEPQETQYF. The CDR3, as DNA: TGTGCCATCAGTGAACCACAGGAGCCCCAAGAGACCCAGTACTTC. The rearrangement links TRBV10-3 to TRBJ2-5; D perhaps matches TRBD1 (5 bases). The CDR3 runs 15 residues. V shed 3 bases and J shed 1 base, with 12 bases lying between them. Germline CDR1 and CDR2: ENHRY and SYGVKD.

This chain links TRBV5-6 with TRBJ2-7, with D possibly matching TRBD1 (6 bases). With 3 bases removed from V and 2 bases from J, the gap between germline ends came to 12 bases. CDR1 SGHDT and CDR2 YYEEEE come from the germline V gene. This CDR3 region has 14 residues. DNA for the CDR3: TGTGCCAGCAGCTACAAGGACAGCACCTACGAGCAGTACTTC. Its translation is CASSYKDSTYEQYF.

The chain links TRBV4-1 to TRBJ2-1, with 10 bases matching TRBD1. The germline V gene encodes CDR1 MGHRA and CDR2 YSYEKL. V lost 1 base, J lost 8 bases, and 5 bases stayed unmatched. The CDR3 runs 15 residues. The CDR3 coding sequence is TGCGCCAGCAGCCAAGGGGACAGGGGCTATTATGAGCAGTTCTTC. Its translation is CASSQGDRGYYEQFF.

This clonotype has a count of ten or more. The rearrangement joins TRBV7-8 to TRBJ2-3, with D possibly being TRBD2 (6 bases). Germline V gene lookup returns CDR1 SGHVS and CDR2 FQNEAQ. Trimming cost V 11 bases and J 1 base, with 16 bases left between them. The CDR3 totals 14 residues. This CDR3 reads CAAMEGLGTDTQYF. In DNA, the CDR3 is TGTGCCGCGATGGAGGGGCTCGGCACAGATACGCAGTATTTT.

In regard to this clonotype: A clone one base away is much larger, so this may be a read error. V usage is TRBV7-8 and J usage is TRBJ1-5; no clear D gene. Germline CDR1 and CDR2: SGHVS and FQNEAQ. There are 14 residues in the CDR3. V was cut by 5 bases and J by 7 bases, with 15 bases left in between. In DNA form, the CDR3 reads TGTGCCAGCAGCCCCAGCCAGGATCGCCAGCCCCAGCATTTT. Protein product: CASSPSQDRQPQHF.

The V call is TRBV20-1, the J call TRBJ2-5, with 12 nucleotides matching TRBD2. CDR3 length: 16 residues. The germline CDR1 and CDR2 sequences are DFQATT and SNEGSKA (reference sequence). The V segment lost 0 bases and the J segment 4 bases; nucleotides outside the gene matches: 6. CDR3 DNA sequence: TGCAGTGCTAGAGATTGGCCTAGCGGGGGGGTAGAGACCCAGTACTTC. Its translation is CSARDWPSGGVETQYF.

This rearrangement joins TRBV5-1 to TRBJ2-3; D gene uncertain. V lost 0 bases to trimming and J lost 6 bases, with 17 bases between them. The CDR3 consists of 16 residues. Germline CDR1 and CDR2: SGHRS and YFSETQ. CDR3 nucleotide sequence: TGCGCCAGCAGCTTGGTCGAACTGGGCACCCTGGATACGCAGTATTTT. Translated, it gives CASSLVELGTLDTQYF. Looking up the rest from reference TRBV5-1 and TRBJ2-3 gives the full variable domain: KAGVTQTPRYLIKTRGQQVTLSCSPISGHRSVSWYQQTPGQGLQFLFEYFSETQRNKGNFPGRFSGRQFSNSRSEMNVSTLELGDSALYLCASSLVELGTLDTQYFGPGTRLTVL.

This clonotype was observed a few times. The V and J genes are TRBV14 and TRBJ1-2; unclear D gene. The CDR3 contains 14 residues. From germline, CDR1 is SGHDN and CDR2 FVKESK. With 4 bases removed from V and 5 bases from J, the gap between germline ends came to 14 bases. The CDR3 DNA sequence: TGTGCCAGCAGCCCGACACCCTGGAGTTATGGCTACACCTTC. Protein: CASSPTPWSYGYTF.

The V and J genes are TRBV7-9 and TRBJ2-3; D possibly uses TRBD1 or TRBD2 (6 bases each). CDR1 SEHNR and CDR2 FQNEAQ come from the germline V gene (reference sequence). Trimming stripped 3 bases from V and 2 bases from J, with 12 bases between. CDR3 size: 15 residues. The chain's CDR3 is CASSFLGGHTDTQYF. For the CDR3, the DNA is TGTGCCAGCAGCTTTCTAGGGGGGCACACAGATACGCAGTATTTT.

This clonotype was counted between two and nine times. This sequence joins TRBV14 and TRBJ2-3; D unclear. This CDR3 is built from 14 residues. V gave up 0 bases and J gave up 7 bases, with 11 bases separating them. Germline V gene lookup returns CDR1 SGHDN and CDR2 FVKESK. CDR3 protein: CASSQDPLWNTQYF. As DNA, the CDR3 is TGTGCCAGCAGCCAAGATCCCTTGTGGAATACGCAGTATTTT.

This clonotype turned up a few times. The chain couples TRBV2 to TRBJ1-2; TRBD1 matches at 11 bases. J was trimmed by 5 bases and V by 2 bases; bases with no gene match: 7. Germline V gene sequence: CDR1 SNHLY, CDR2 FYNNEI. CDR3 length equals 16 residues. Here the CDR3 reads CASSENFGTGGYGYTF. In DNA, the CDR3 is TGTGCCAGCAGTGAAAACTTCGGGACAGGGGGTTATGGCTACACCTTC.

J is TRBJ2-1 and V is TRBV6-6, with 10 bases that match TRBD2. The ends lost 4 bases at V and 4 bases at J; junction bases unmatched: 10. This CDR3 region has 17 residues. Germline CDR1 is MNHNY and CDR2 is SVGAGI (reference sequence). The CDR3 reads CASSSWGRAGGYNEQFF. CDR3 bases: TGTGCCAGCAGTTCATGGGGCAGAGCGGGGGGGTACAATGAGCAGTTCTTC.

The genes are TRBV7-2 and TRBJ1-1, with 8 bases fitting TRBD1. Germline loops: CDR1 SGHTA, CDR2 FQGNSA. This CDR3 is built from 19 residues. Trimming at V came to 5 bases and at J to 0 bases, leaving 17 bases not matched to a gene. In DNA, the CDR3 is TGTGCCAGCAGCACCCAGGTCGGACAGGGAGCGATAATGAACACTGAAGCTTTCTTT. Protein sequence: CASSTQVGQGAIMNTEAFF.

V and J are TRBV7-3 and TRBJ2-7, with a tentative D call TRBD2 (6 bases). Trimming took off 5 bases at V and 3 bases at J, with 14 bases between the two ends. Per the germline V gene, CDR1 is SGHTA and CDR2 is FQGTGA. This CDR3 contains 14 residues. The CDR3 protein is CASSPGTSHYEQYF. The CDR3 coding sequence is TGTGCCAGCAGCCCAGGGACTTCCCACTACGAGCAGTACTTC.

This CDR3 reads CSASIGLASYEQYF. The CDR3 bases are TGCAGTGCTTCAATAGGACTAGCAAGCTACGAGCAGTACTTC. J is TRBJ2-7 and V is TRBV20-1, with 8 bases that match TRBD2. From germline, CDR1 is DFQATT and CDR2 SNEGSKA (reference sequence). The CDR3 length is 14 residues. The trim removed 5 bases at V and 3 bases at J, leaving 9 bases unmatched.

There are a few counts of this clonotype. J is TRBJ2-7 and V is TRBV10-3; D is uncertain. Germline lookup yields CDR1 ENHRY and CDR2 SYGVKD. The V and J ends lost 2 bases and 0 bases respectively, with 5 bases between them. This CDR3 has 13 amino acids. The CDR3 loop reads CAISEEYSYEQYF. As DNA, the CDR3 is TGTGCCATCAGTGAGGAGTACTCCTACGAGCAGTACTTC.

The sample holds a few counts of this clonotype. The chain is built from TRBV29-1 and TRBJ1-4, with TRBD1 matching 7 bases. After removal of 7 bases from V and 4 bases from J, the junction contained 9 bases not matched to a gene. Germline CDR1 and CDR2: SQVTM and ANQGSEA. This CDR3 region has 14 residues. CDR3: CSAKQGGDNEKLFF. CDR3 bases: TGCAGCGCTAAGCAGGGGGGGGATAATGAAAAACTGTTTTTT. The full variable domain, in which reference TRBV29-1 and TRBJ1-4 provide the parts outside the CDR3, is SAVISQKPSRDICQRGTSLTIQCQVDSQVTMMFWYRQQPGQSLTLIATANQGSEATYESGFVIDKFPISRPNLTFSTLTVSNMSPEDSSIYLCSAKQGGDNEKLFFGSGTQLSVL.

This clonotype was seen only a few times. The rearrangement uses TRBV4-1 and TRBJ1-5; 9 bases are shared with TRBD1. This CDR3 has 14 amino acids. Trimming removed 5 bases from V and 4 bases from J; junction bases left unmatched: 3. The germline V gene has CDR1 MGHRA and CDR2 YSYEKL. The CDR3 loop reads CASSSQGANQPQHF. CDR3 sequence (DNA): TGCGCCAGCAGCTCACAGGGGGCGAATCAGCCCCAGCATTTT.

This clonotype was detected only a few times. The chain uses TRBV7-6 and TRBJ2-7, with no clear D. Germline V gives CDR1 SGHVS, CDR2 FNYEAQ. CDR3 size: 16 residues. Trimming left V 0 bases short and J 0 bases short, with 12 bases between. The CDR3 is CASSLAVGESSYEQYF. CDR3 coding DNA: TGTGCCAGCAGCTTAGCGGTCGGAGAGAGCTCCTACGAGCAGTACTTC.